Listed below are T cell receptor beta chains from one sample, sequenced in a study of cytomegalovirus exposure and HLA in healthy donors. Data came from immunoSEQ multiplex PCR; TCRdb stores just in-frame clones and leaves some out. Among a few hundred thousand clones, approximately 79% were seen once, and the ten largest hold 0.22%. Specimen: PBMCs. All receptors come from a girl aged 2 to 10 in good health and CMV-seronegative. CDR3s include the opening cysteine and the closing phenylalanine or tryptophan. D genes are given only for firm matches. Size is stated for part of the rows, as once, few or many counts, or as a class when the clone is expanded.

TRBJ1-4 | . | TRBV29-1 | . | CSVEDGAETNEKLFF | TGCAGCGTTGAAGATGGGGCAGAGACTAATGAAAAACTGTTTTTT
TRBJ2-2 | . | TRBV7-9 | . | CASSSGSSRLTGELFF | TGTGCCAGCAGTTCGGGGTCTAGCCGTCTCACCGGGGAGCTGTTTTTT
TRBJ2-6 | TRBD2 | TRBV5-4 | . | CASTREGGANVLTF | TGTGCCAGCACACGGGAGGGTGGGGCCAACGTCCTGACTTTC
TRBJ1-2 | . | TRBV7-9 | . | CASSPGDYGYTF | TGTGCCAGCAGCCCCGGGGACTATGGCTACACCTTC
TRBJ2-5 | . | TRBV6-5 | . | CASSYGAGREETQYF | TGTGCCAGCAGTTACGGAGCGGGTAGAGAAGAGACCCAGTACTTC
TRBJ2-1 | TRBD2 | TRBV4-1 | . | CASSLRGLAGNEQFF | TGCGCCAGCAGCCTCCGCGGACTAGCGGGCAATGAGCAGTTCTTC
TRBJ2-5 | . | TRBV7-3 | . | CASSFGGQETQYF | TGTGCCAGCAGCTTCGGCGGCCAAGAGACCCAGTACTTC
TRBJ1-2 | TRBD1 | TRBV27 | . | CASSGGDRGFLSFNGYTF | TGTGCCAGCAGTGGAGGGGACAGGGGGTTTTTGAGTTTTAATGGCTACACCTTC
TRBJ1-2 | . | TRBV19 | . | CASSPMGANYGYTF | TGTGCCAGTAGTCCCATGGGAGCTAACTATGGCTACACCTTC
TRBJ1-1 | TRBD1 | TRBV2 | . | CASQTGGTEAFF | TGTGCCAGCCAGACAGGGGGGACTGAAGCTTTCTTT
TRBJ1-1 | . | TRBV6-1 | . | CASSDGPNTEAFF | TGTGCCAGCAGTGATGGCCCTAACACTGAAGCTTTCTTT
TRBJ2-2 | . | TRBV30 | . | CAWFGVTTRRRNTGELFF | TGTGCCTGGTTTGGTGTGACTACCAGACGAAGAAACACCGGGGAGCTGTTTTTT
TRBJ1-4 | . | TRBV2 | . | CASIVEKTGVVANEKLFF | TGTGCCAGCATCGTCGAAAAGACAGGCGTGGTAGCAAATGAAAAACTGTTTTTT
TRBJ2-3 | . | TRBV15 | . | CATSRDVAPGTDTQYF | TGTGCCACCAGCAGAGACGTGGCGCCGGGGACAGATACGCAGTATTTT
TRBJ2-2 | . | TRBV6-5 | . | CATRWGANTGELFF | TGTGCCACTCGTTGGGGGGCGAACACCGGGGAGCTGTTTTTT
TRBJ2-2 | . | TRBV5-1 | few | CASSLAVSSTNTGELFF | TGCGCCAGCAGCTTGGCCGTCAGTTCCACCAACACCGGGGAGCTGTTTTTT
TRBJ2-3 | . | TRBV7-6 | . | CASSEIRGDTQYF | TGTGCCAGCAGTGAGATTCGAGGGGATACGCAGTATTTT
TRBJ2-1 | . | TRBV7-9 | . | CASTLPFF | TGTGCCAGCACCCTCCCGTTCTTC
TRBJ1-1 | . | TRBV14 | once | CASSPLSGGATEAFF | TGTGCCAGCAGCCCTCTGTCGGGAGGGGCCACTGAAGCTTTCTTT
TRBJ2-7 | . | TRBV19 | . | CASNRRDYEQYF | TGTGCCAGTAATAGGCGGGACTACGAGCAGTACTTC
TRBJ2-1 | TRBD2 | TRBV9 | . | CASSVGGTSGNNEQFF | TGTGCCAGCAGCGTAGGGGGGACTAGCGGGAACAATGAGCAGTTCTTC
TRBJ2-1 | TRBD2 | TRBV9 | . | CASSPIGGGALNEQFF | TGTGCCAGCAGCCCCATTGGCGGGGGGGCTCTTAATGAGCAGTTCTTC
TRBJ1-2 | TRBD1 | TRBV10-3 | . | CASSTGTDYGYTF | TGTGCCAGTTCCACCGGGACAGACTATGGCTACACCTTC
TRBJ2-7 | TRBD2 | TRBV6-1 | . | CASSEARLAGDREQYF | TGTGCCAGCAGTGAAGCGCGACTAGCGGGAGACCGCGAGCAGTACTTC
TRBJ2-7 | . | TRBV9 | . | CASSVGEGTGVEQYF | TGTGCCAGCAGCGTTGGGGAGGGGACAGGAGTCGAGCAGTACTTC
TRBJ1-2 | . | TRBV6-1 | . | CASSEGTGWIYGYTF | TGTGCCAGCAGTGAAGGTACAGGGTGGATCTATGGCTACACCTTC
TRBJ1-4 | . | TRBV30 | . | CAWSVLAGEKLFF | TGTGCCTGGAGTGTGCTTGCAGGAGAAAAACTGTTTTTT
TRBJ1-2 | . | TRBV2 | . | CASKRTMIYGYTF | TGTGCCAGCAAGCGGACGATGATCTATGGCTACACCTTC
TRBJ1-2 | TRBD1 | TRBV29-1 | once | CSVVTGGYGYTF | TGCAGCGTTGTAACAGGGGGCTATGGCTACACCTTC
TRBJ1-1 | TRBD1 | TRBV6-5 | . | CASSNTGGGNTEAFF | TGTGCCAGCAGTAACACAGGGGGCGGGAACACTGAAGCTTTCTTT
TRBJ2-3 | . | TRBV7-2 | . | CASSLGGSDTQYF | TGTGCCAGCAGCTTAGGAGGGTCAGATACGCAGTATTTT
TRBJ2-7 | TRBD1 | TRBV5-4 | . | CASSLGQGIFSGEQYF | TGTGCCAGCAGCTTGGGACAGGGGATCTTTTCGGGGGAGCAGTACTTC
TRBJ1-1 | . | TRBV5-1 | . | CASSLVPGMNTEAFF | TGCGCCAGCAGCTTGGTCCCAGGGATGAACACTGAAGCTTTCTTT
TRBJ2-3 | TRBD1 | TRBV7-7 | few | CASSSGTGGTDTQYF | TGTGCCAGCAGCTCAGGGACAGGTGGCACAGATACGCAGTATTTT
TRBJ1-4 | TRBD1 | TRBV6-5 | . | CASREQGISNEKLFF | TGTGCCAGCAGGGAACAGGGGATATCGAATGAAAAACTGTTTTTT
TRBJ1-4 | . | TRBV18 | . | CASSPGEVENEKLFF | TGTGCCAGCTCACCCGGCGAGGTAGAGAATGAAAAACTGTTTTTT
TRBJ2-3 | . | TRBV5-5 | . | CASSLGGTGDTQYF | TGTGCCAGCAGCTTGGGTGGAACGGGAGATACGCAGTATTTT
TRBJ2-7 | . | TRBV2 | . | CASTEGGWEAQEQYF | TGTGCCAGCACTGAGGGCGGTTGGGAGGCTCAGGAGCAGTACTTC
TRBJ2-3 | . | TRBV6-1 | . | CASGLSTDTQYF | TGTGCCAGCGGCTTAAGCACAGATACGCAGTATTTT
TRBJ2-3 | . | TRBV9 | . | CASSREGADTQYF | TGTGCCAGCAGCAGAGAGGGGGCAGATACGCAGTATTTT
TRBJ2-3 | TRBD2 | TRBV29-1 | . | CSGSGTSGQPSTDTQYF | TGCAGCGGAAGCGGGACTAGCGGACAACCTAGCACAGATACGCAGTATTTT
TRBJ1-5 | . | TRBV2 | . | CASSTEQGAQHF | TGTGCCAGCAGTACCGAGCAAGGGGCCCAGCATTTT
TRBJ2-3 | . | TRBV5-1 | . | CASSLAGTGGGSTDTQYF | TGCGCCAGCAGCTTGGCCGGTACAGGCGGTGGAAGCACAGATACGCAGTATTTT
TRBJ2-7 | . | TRBV6-1 | once | CASSEATNPYEQYF | TGTGCCAGCAGTGAAGCCACAAACCCCTACGAGCAGTACTTC
TRBJ1-1 | . | TRBV11-3 | . | CASSPSLNTEAFF | TGTGCCAGCAGCCCCTCCCTGAACACTGAAGCTTTCTTT
TRBJ1-5 | . | TRBV5-6 | . | CASSLLGNQPQHF | TGTGCCAGCAGCCTCCTCGGCAATCAGCCCCAGCATTTT
TRBJ2-2 | . | TRBV7-2 | . | CASSLERSQLFF | TGTGCCAGCAGCTTAGAGCGCAGTCAGTTGTTTTTT
TRBJ1-2 | TRBD1 | TRBV18 | few | CASSPGQEISIYGYTF | TGTGCCAGCTCCCCTGGACAGGAAATTTCTATCTATGGCTACACCTTC
TRBJ2-5 | TRBD1 | TRBV6-5 | . | CASSYVGTGGPQYF | TGTGCCAGCAGTTACGTTGGGACAGGGGGTCCCCAGTACTTC
TRBJ2-2 | . | TRBV18 | . | CASSPQGTTGELFF | TGTGCCAGCTCACCCCAGGGAACCACCGGGGAGCTGTTTTTT
TRBJ1-2 | . | TRBV5-5 | . | CASSPGWDINYGYTF | TGTGCCAGCAGCCCCGGATGGGACATTAACTATGGCTACACCTTC
TRBJ1-5 | TRBD1 | TRBV28 | . | CASSLRTGHSNQPQHF | TGTGCCAGCAGTTTGAGGACAGGGCATAGCAATCAGCCCCAGCATTTT
TRBJ1-5 | . | TRBV6-1 | . | CASSAPGGGNQPQHF | TGTGCCAGCAGTGCCCCGGGGGGAGGCAATCAGCCCCAGCATTTT
TRBJ1-1 | TRBD1 | TRBV10-3 | once | CAIRPGQAHTEAFF | TGTGCCATCAGACCGGGACAGGCGCACACTGAAGCTTTCTTT
TRBJ1-5 | TRBD1 | TRBV5-6 | few | CASSPGTGDQPQHF | TGTGCCAGCAGCCCAGGGACAGGAGATCAGCCCCAGCATTTT
TRBJ1-2 | TRBD1 | TRBV6-1 | . | CASSSSGTVNYGYTF | TGTGCCAGCAGTTCATCCGGGACAGTTAACTATGGCTACACCTTC
TRBJ1-1 | . | TRBV10-3 | . | CASHGAGRGTEAFF | TGTGCCTCCCATGGGGCGGGGAGAGGGACTGAAGCTTTCTTT
TRBJ2-7 | TRBD1 | TRBV6-6 | . | CASSYGQGAYEQYF | TGTGCCAGCAGCTATGGACAGGGGGCCTACGAGCAGTACTTC
TRBJ2-6 | . | TRBV11-2 | . | CASSLGTSGANVLTF | TGTGCCAGCAGCTTAGGGACATCTGGGGCCAACGTCCTGACTTTC
TRBJ1-2 | TRBD1 | TRBV4-1 | . | CASSQGLRDRGPLNYGYTF | TGCGCCAGCAGCCAAGGACTAAGGGACAGGGGGCCTCTGAACTATGGCTACACCTTC